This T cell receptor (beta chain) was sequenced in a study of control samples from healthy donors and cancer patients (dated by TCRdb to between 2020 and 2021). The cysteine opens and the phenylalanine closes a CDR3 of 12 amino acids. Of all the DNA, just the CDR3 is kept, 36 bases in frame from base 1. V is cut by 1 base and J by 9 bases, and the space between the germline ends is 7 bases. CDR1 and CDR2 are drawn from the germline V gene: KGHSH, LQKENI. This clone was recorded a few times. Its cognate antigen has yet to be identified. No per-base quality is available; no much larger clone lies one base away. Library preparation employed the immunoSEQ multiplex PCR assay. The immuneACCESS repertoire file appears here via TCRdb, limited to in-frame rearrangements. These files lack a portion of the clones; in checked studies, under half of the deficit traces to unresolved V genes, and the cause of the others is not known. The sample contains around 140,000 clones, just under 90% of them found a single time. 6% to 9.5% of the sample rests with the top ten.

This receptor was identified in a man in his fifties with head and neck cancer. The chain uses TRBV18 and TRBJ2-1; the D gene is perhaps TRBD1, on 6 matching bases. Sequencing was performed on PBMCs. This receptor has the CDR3 CASSPRGPEQFF. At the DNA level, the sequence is TGTGCCAGCTCACCACGGGGGCCTGAGCAGTTCTTC.